This is a list of T cell receptor beta chains from one sample in a study of spatial heterogeneity in lung cancer. Each CDR3 protein gets one entry after TCRdb re-called the 5' RACE reads with MiXCR. The data hold tens of thousands of distinct CDR3 sequences, with 3.5% to 5.5% observed a single time. The sequences come from PBMCs, collected at surgery. These receptors originate from a male donor with early-stage non-small cell lung cancer. Each CDR3 is given with its conserved first and last residue. The D gene is left open where the match is weak. Clone sizes are shown as once, few, many or a size class.

TRBV27	.	TRBJ1-4	many	TGTGCCAGCAGTTTAGGGGTTTTTGGCGAAAAACTGTTTTTT	CASSLGVFGEKLFF
TRBV27	TRBD2	TRBJ2-6	many	TGTGCCAGCAGGGGAGGGTCTGGGGCCAACGTCCTGACTTTC	CASRGGSGANVLTF
TRBV12-3/TRBV12-4	TRBD1	TRBJ1-1	many	TGTGCCACCAGCCGGGACAGGGTACGGAACACTGAAGCTTTCTTT	CATSRDRVRNTEAFF
TRBV10-3	TRBD2	TRBJ2-2	many	TGTGCCATCAGTGAGACTCTAGCGGGAGGTTTTGGCACCGGGGAGCTGTTTTTT	CAISETLAGGFGTGELFF
TRBV7-9	TRBD1	TRBJ1-1	many	TGTGCCAGCAGCTTAGTCCAGGGGGGAACTGAAGCTTTCTTT	CASSLVQGGTEAFF
TRBV6-5	.	TRBJ1-1	many	TGTGCCAGCAGCCCCATACTCCAACGGGGAGCTTTCTTT	CASSPILQRGAFF
TRBV3-1	TRBD1	TRBJ1-1	many	TGTGCCAGCAGACCGGGACAGGCCCCGAACACTGAAGCTTTCTTT	CASRPGQAPNTEAFF
TRBV20-1	.	TRBJ1-2	many	TGCAGTGCTAGGGACACGATGAAGGGTTGGAACTATGGCTACACCTTC	CSARDTMKGWNYGYTF
TRBV28	TRBD2	TRBJ2-2	medium-sized	TGTGCCAGCAGAAGTAGCGGGACCGGGGAGCTGTTTTTT	CASRSSGTGELFF
TRBV5-1	TRBD2	TRBJ2-2	many	TGCGCCGGCGAAAAGGGACTAGCTATAAGCACCGGGGAGCTGTTTTTT	CAGEKGLAISTGELFF
TRBV3-1	TRBD2	TRBJ2-3	few	TGTGCCAGCAGCCAAGGGTACGGGGGGGCCGGCACAGATACGCAGTATTTT	CASSQGYGGAGTDTQYF
TRBV2	.	TRBJ1-3	many	TGTGCCAGCAGTGACAGCTTCCCCTCTGGAAACACCATATATTTT	CASSDSFPSGNTIYF
TRBV29-1	TRBD2	TRBJ2-1	many	TGCAGCGTCAAGCGGGGCTCCTACAATGAGCAGTTCTTC	CSVKRGSYNEQFF
TRBV6-6	.	TRBJ1-6	many	TGTGCCAGCAGTTACGTTCGGGTTGGCCCCCCCCTCCACTTT	CASSYVRVGPPLHF
TRBV4-1	TRBD2	TRBJ2-2	many	TGCGCCAGCCTGCCGTCGCTAGGCGGGAGGGCGAACACCGGGGAGCTGTTTTTT	CASLPSLGGRANTGELFF